This section outlines one T cell receptor beta chain sequence together with its context. The entry originates in a study of cytomegalovirus exposure and HLA in healthy donors. The V gene end was trimmed by 4 bases and the J gene end by 6 bases; junction bases not matched to a gene: 8. The CDR3 is 14 amino acids. The germline V gene encodes CDR1 SEHNR and CDR2 FQNEAQ (reference sequence). 60 Vbeta and 13 Jbeta primers were used in PCR. This table comes from immunoSEQ multiplex PCR, and its TCRdb copy is limited to in-frame clones, with some not included. The sample yields approximately 190,000 clones, around 83% seen once.

The chain joins TRBV7-9 to TRBJ2-7; 8 bases agree with TRBD1. The receptor's source is a man aged 40-49 years in good health and CMV-seropositive. Sequencing was carried out using PBMCs. The CDR3 DNA follows: TGTGCCAGCAGCTATGGACAGGGTATTGGCGAGCAGTACTTC. The encoded protein is CASSYGQGIGEQYF.